This TCR beta chain comes out of a study of technical replicates of blood from a few donors. TCRdb's copy holds only in-frame clones and misses some; the assay was immunoSEQ multiplex PCR. The table has 80,000 to 95,000 clones, 95% to 97% seen once. The TCR sequence derives from a human donor in good health. The specimen was T cells isolated from PBMCs.

CDR3 nucleotides: TGTGCCACCAGCAGAGCCCGGGACAGCCCGTCCTACGAGCAGTACTTC. Translation gives CATSRARDSPSYEQYF. The chain couples TRBV15 to TRBJ2-7, with TRBD1 matching over 7 bases. The ends lost 1 base at V and 1 base at J; junction bases unmatched: 7. CDR3 size: 16 residues. Germline loops: CDR1 LNHNV, CDR2 YYDKDF (reference sequence).